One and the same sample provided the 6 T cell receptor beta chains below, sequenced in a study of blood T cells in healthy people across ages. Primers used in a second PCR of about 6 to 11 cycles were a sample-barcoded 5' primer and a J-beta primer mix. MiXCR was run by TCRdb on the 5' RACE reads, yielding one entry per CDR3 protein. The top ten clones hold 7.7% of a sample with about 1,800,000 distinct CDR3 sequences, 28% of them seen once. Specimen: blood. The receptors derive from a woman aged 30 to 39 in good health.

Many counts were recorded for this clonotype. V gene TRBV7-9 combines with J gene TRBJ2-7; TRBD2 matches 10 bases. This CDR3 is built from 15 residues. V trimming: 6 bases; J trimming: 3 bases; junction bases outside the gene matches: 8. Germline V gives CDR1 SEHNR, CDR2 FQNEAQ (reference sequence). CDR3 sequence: CASSHPTSGVYEQYF. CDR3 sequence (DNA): TGTGCCAGCAGTCATCCTACTAGCGGGGTCTACGAGCAGTACTTC.

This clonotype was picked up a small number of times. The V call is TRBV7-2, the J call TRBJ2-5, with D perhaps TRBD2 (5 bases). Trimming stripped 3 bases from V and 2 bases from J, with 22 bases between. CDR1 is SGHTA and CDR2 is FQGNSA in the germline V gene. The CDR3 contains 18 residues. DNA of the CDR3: TGTGCCAGCAGCTTGGGCGTATCGTCTGGGAGAGTACAAGAGACCCAGTACTTC. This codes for CASSLGVSSGRVQETQYF.

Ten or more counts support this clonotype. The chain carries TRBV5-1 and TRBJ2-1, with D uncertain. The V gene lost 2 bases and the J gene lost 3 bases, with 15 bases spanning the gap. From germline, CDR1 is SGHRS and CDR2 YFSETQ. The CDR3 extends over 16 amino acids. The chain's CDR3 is CASSFGLPLNYNEQFF. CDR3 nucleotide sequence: TGCGCCAGCAGCTTTGGCCTACCCCTCAACTACAATGAGCAGTTCTTC.

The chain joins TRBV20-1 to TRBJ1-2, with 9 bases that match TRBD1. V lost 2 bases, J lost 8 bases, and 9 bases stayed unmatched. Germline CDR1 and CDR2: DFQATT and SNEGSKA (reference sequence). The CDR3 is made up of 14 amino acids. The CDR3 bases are TGCAGTGCTAGATCGGGACAGGGCTTCAAGGGCTACACCTTC. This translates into CSARSGQGFKGYTF.

The CDR3 region has the DNA TGTGCCAGCAAGCCGGACCACTCTAGCACAGATACGCAGTATTTT. It is translated as CASKPDHSSTDTQYF. The rearrangement joins TRBV2 to TRBJ2-3, with no clear D. Germline assignment: CDR1 SNHLY and CDR2 FYNNEI. The CDR3 consists of 15 residues. The V gene lost 7 bases and the J gene lost 0 bases, with 14 bases spanning the gap.

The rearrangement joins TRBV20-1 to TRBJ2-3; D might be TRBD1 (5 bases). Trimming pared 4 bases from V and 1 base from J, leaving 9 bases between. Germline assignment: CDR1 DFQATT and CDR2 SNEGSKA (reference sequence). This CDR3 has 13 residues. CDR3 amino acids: CSATTERTDTQYF. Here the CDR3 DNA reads TGCAGTGCTACGACAGAGCGCACAGATACGCAGTATTTT.